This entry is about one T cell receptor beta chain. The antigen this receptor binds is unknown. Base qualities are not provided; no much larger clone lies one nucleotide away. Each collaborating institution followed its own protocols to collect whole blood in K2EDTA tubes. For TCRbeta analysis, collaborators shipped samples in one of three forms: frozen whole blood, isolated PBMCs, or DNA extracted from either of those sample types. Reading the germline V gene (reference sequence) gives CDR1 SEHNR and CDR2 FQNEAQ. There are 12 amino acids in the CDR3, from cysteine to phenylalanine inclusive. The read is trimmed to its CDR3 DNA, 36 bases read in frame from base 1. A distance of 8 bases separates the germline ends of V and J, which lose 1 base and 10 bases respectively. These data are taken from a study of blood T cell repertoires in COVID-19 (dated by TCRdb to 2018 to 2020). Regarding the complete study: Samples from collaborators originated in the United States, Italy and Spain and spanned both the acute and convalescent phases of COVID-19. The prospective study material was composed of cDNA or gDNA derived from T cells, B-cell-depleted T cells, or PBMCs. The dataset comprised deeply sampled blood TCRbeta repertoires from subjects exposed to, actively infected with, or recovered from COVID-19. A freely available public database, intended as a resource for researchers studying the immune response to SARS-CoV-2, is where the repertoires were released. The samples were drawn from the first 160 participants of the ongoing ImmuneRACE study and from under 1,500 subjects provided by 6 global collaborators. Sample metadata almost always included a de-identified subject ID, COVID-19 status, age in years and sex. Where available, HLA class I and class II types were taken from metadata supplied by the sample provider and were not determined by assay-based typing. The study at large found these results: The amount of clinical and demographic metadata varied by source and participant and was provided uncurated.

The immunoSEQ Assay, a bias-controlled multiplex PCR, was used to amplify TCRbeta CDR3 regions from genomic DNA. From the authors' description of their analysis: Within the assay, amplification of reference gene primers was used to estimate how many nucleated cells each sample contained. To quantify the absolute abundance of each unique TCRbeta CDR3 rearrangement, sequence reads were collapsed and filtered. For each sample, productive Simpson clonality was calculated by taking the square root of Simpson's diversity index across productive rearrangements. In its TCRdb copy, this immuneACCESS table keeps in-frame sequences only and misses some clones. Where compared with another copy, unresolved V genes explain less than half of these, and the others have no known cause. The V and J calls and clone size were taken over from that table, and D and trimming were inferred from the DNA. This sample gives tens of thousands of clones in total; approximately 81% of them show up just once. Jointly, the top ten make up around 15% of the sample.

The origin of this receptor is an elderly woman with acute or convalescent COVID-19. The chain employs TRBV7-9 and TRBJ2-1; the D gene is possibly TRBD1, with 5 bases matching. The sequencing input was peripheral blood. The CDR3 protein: CASSLEQVEQFF. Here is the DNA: TGTGCCAGCAGCTTAGAACAGGTGGAGCAGTTCTTC.